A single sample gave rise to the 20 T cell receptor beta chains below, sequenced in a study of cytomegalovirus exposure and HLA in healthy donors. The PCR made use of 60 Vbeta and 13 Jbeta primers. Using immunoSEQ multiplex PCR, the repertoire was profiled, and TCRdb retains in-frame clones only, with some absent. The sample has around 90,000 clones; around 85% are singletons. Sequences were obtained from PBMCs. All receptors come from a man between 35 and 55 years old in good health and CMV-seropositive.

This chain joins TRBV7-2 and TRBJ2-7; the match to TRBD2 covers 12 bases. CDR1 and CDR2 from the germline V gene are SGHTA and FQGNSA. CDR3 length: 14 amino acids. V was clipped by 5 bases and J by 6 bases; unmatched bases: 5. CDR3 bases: TGTGCCAGCAGCCCGACTAGCGGGAGCTCCGAGCAGTACTTC. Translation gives CASSPTSGSSEQYF.

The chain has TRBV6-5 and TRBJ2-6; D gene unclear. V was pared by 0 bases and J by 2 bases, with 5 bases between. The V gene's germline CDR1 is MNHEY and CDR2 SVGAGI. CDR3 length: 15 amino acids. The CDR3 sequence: CASSYSRTGANVLTF. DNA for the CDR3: TGTGCCAGCAGTTACTCTAGAACTGGGGCCAACGTCCTGACTTTC.

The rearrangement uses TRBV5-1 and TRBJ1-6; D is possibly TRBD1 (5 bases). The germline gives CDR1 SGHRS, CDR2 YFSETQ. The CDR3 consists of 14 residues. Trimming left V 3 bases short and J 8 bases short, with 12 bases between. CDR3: CASSSAGPDSPLHF. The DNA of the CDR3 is TGCGCCAGCAGCTCGGCAGGGCCTGATTCACCCCTCCACTTT.

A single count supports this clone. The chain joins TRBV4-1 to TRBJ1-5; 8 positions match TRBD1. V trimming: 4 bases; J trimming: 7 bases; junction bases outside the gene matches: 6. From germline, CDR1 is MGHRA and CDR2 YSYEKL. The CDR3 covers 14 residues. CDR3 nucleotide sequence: TGCGCCAGCAGCCCGATCAGGGGGCCCCAGCCCCAGCATTTT. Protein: CASSPIRGPQPQHF.

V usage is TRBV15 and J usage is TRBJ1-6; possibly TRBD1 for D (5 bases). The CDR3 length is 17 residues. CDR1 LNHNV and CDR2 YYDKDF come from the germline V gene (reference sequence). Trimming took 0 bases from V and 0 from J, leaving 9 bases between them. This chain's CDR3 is CATSRERGSSYNSPLHF. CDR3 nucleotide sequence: TGTGCCACCAGCAGAGAAAGGGGCAGCTCCTATAATTCACCCCTCCACTTT.

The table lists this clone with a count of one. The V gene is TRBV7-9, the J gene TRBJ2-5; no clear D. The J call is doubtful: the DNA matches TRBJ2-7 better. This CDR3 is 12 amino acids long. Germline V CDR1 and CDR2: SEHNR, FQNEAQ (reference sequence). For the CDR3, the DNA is TGTGCCAGCAGCTTAGAGCCCTACGAGCAGTACTTC. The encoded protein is CASSLEPYEQYF.

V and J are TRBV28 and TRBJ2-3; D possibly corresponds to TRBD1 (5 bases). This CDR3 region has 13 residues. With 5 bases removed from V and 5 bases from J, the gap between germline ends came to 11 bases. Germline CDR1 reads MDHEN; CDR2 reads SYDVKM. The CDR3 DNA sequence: TGTGCCAGCAGTCTCCTTGACAGAGATACGCAGTATTTT. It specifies CASSLLDRDTQYF.

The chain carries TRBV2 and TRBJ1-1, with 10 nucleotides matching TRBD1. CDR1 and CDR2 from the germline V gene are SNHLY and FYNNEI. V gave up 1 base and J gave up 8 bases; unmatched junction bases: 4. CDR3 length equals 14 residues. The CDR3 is CASSEGQGAKEAFF. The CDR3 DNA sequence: TGTGCCAGCAGTGAAGGACAGGGGGCTAAGGAAGCTTTCTTT.

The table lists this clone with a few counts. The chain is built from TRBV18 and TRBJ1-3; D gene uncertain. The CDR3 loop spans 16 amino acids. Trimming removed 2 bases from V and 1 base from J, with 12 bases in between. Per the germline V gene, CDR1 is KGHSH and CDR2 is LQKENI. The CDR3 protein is CASSPVPPGSGNTIYF. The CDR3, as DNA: TGTGCCAGCTCACCAGTTCCCCCGGGTTCTGGAAACACCATATATTTT.

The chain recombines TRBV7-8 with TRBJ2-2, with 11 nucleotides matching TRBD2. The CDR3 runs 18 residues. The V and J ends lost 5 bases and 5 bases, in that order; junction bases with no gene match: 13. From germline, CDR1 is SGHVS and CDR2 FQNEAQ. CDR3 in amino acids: CASSPPLAGGWWTGELFF. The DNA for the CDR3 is TGTGCCAGCAGCCCCCCCCTAGCGGGAGGTTGGTGGACCGGGGAGCTGTTTTTT. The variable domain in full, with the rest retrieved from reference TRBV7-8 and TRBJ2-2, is GAGVSQSPRYKVAKRGQDVALRCDPISGHVSLFWYQQALGQGPEFLTYFQNEAQLDKSGLPSDRFFAERPEGSVSTLKIQRTQQEDSAVYLCASSPPLAGGWWTGELFFGEGSRLTVL.

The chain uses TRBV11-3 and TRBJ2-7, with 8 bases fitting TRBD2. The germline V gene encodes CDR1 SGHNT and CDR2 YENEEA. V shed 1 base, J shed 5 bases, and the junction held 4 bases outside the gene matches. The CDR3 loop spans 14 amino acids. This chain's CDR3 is CASSLGDSGNEQYF. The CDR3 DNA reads TGTGCCAGCAGCTTAGGGGATAGCGGGAACGAGCAGTACTTC. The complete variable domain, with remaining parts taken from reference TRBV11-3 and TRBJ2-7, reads EAGVVQSPRYKIIEKKQPVAFWCNPISGHNTLYWYLQNLGQGPELLIRYENEEAVDDSQLPKDRFSAERLKGVDSTLKIQPAELGDSAVYLCASSLGDSGNEQYFGPGTRLTVT.

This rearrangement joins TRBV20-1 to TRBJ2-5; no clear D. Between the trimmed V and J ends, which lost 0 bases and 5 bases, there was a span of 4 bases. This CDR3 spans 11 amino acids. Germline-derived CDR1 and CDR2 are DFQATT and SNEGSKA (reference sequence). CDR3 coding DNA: TGCAGTGCTAGAGATTATGAGACCCAGTACTTC. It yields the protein CSARDYETQYF.

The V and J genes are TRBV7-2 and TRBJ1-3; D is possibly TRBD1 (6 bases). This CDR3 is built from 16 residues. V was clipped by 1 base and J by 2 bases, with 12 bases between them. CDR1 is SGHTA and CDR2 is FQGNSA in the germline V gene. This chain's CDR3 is CASSLGLQGTGNTIYF. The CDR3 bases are TGTGCCAGCAGCTTAGGATTACAGGGAACTGGAAACACCATATATTTT.

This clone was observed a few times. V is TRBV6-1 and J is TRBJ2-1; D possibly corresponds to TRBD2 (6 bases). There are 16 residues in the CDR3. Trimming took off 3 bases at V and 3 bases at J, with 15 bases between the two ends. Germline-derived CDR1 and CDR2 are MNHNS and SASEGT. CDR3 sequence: CASSEPGTLFYNEQFF. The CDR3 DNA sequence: TGTGCCAGCAGTGAGCCCGGGACTCTATTCTACAATGAGCAGTTCTTC.

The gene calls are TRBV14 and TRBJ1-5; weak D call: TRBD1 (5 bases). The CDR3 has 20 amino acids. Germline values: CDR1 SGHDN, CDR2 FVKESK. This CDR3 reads CGGSQDGHRNKLYSNQPQHF. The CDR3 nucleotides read TGTGGGGGCAGCCAAGATGGTCACAGGAACAAATTATATAGCAATCAGCCCCAGCATTTT.

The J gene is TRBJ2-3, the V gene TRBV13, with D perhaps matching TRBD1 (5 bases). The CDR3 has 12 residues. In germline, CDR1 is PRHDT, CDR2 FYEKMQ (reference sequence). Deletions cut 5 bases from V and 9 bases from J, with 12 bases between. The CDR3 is CASSPSRGTQYF. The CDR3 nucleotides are TGTGCCAGCAGCCCCTCTAGGGGAACGCAGTATTTT. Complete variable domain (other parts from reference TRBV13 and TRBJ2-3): AAGVIQSPRHLIKEKRETATLKCYPIPRHDTVYWYQQGPGQDPQFLISFYEKMQSDKGSIPDRFSAQQFSDYHSELNMSSLELGDSALYFCASSPSRGTQYFGPGTRLTVL.

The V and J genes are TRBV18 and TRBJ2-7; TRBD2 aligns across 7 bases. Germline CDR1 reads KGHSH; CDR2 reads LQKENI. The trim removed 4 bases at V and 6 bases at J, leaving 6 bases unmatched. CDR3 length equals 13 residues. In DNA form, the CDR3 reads TGTGCCAGCTCACTTAGCGGGCCCGGCGAGCAGTACTTC. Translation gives CASSLSGPGEQYF.

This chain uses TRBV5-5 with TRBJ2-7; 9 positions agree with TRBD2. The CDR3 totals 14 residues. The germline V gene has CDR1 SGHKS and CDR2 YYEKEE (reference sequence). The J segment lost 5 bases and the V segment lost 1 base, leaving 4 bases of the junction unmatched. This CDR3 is CASSLLGTSHEQYF. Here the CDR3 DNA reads TGTGCCAGCAGCTTGCTCGGGACTAGCCACGAGCAGTACTTC.

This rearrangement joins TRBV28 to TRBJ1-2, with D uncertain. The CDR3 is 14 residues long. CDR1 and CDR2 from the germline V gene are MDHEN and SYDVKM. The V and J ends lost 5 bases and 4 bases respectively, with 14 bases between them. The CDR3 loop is CASSRPSAGYGYTF. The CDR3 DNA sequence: TGTGCCAGCAGTAGACCGTCTGCGGGCTATGGCTACACCTTC.

CDR3 sequence: CAQGEGSDTQYF. The CDR3 bases are TGTGCACAGGGGGAGGGATCAGATACGCAGTATTTT. This sequence joins TRBV30 and TRBJ2-3, with D perhaps TRBD1 (8 bases). Germline values: CDR1 GTSNPN, CDR2 SVGIG (reference sequence). This CDR3 is built from 12 residues.